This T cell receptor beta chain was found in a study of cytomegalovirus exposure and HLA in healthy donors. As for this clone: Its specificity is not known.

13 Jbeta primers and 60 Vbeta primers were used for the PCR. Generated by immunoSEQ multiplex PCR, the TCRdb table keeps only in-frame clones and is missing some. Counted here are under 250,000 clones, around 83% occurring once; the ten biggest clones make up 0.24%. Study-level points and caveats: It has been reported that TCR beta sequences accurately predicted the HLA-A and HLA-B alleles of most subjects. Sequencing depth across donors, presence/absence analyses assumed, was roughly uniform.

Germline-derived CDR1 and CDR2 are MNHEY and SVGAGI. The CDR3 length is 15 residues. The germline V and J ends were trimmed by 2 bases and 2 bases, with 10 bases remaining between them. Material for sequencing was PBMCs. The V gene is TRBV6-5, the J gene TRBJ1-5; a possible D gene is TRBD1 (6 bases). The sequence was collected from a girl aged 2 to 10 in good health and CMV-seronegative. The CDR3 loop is CASSYGGAGNQPQHF. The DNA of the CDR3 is TGTGCCAGCAGTTACGGGGGGGCGGGCAATCAGCCCCAGCATTTT.